This TCR beta chain was found in a study of T cells in Graves' hyperthyroidism and ophthalmopathy. TCR beta CDR3 region amplification was performed from RNA transcripts. RT-PCR in the first round (using the HTBI primer set) targeted the TCR CDR3. From the multiplex PCR reads, TCRdb called clonotypes with MiXCR, one entry per CDR3 protein. The table has around 350,000 distinct CDR3 sequences, about 15% seen once. This clonotype was detected many times. This CDR3 contains 13 residues. The germline V gene has CDR1 DFQATT and CDR2 SNEGSKA (reference sequence). Trimming shortened V by 0 bases and J by 8 bases, and 13 bases separated the two germline ends.

Sequencing was performed on blood. The gene calls are TRBV20-1 and TRBJ1-2, with D unclear. This TCR derives from a woman aged 18 to 35 with Graves' hyperthyroidism that later progressed to Graves' ophthalmopathy. The CDR3 coding sequence is TGCAGTGCTAGAGAGCTCCGATTAGGCGGCTACACCTTC. Its translation is CSARELRLGGYTF.